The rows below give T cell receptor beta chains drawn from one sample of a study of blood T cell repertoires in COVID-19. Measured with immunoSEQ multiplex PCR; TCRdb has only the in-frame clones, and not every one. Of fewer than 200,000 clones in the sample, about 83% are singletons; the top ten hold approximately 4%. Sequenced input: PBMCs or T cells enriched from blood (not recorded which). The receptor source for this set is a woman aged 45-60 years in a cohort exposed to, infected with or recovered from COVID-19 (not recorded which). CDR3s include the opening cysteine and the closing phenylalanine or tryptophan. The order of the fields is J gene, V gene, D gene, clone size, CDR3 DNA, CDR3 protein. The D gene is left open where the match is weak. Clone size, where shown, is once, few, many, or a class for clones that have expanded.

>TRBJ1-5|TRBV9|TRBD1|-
TGTGCCAGCAGCGCTGGACAGGGGGGCAATCAGCCCCAGCATTTT
CASSAGQGGNQPQHF
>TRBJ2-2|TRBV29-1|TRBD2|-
TGCAGCGTTGGCTCGTATCGGGGGGGCCTCGGGGAGCTGTTTTTT
CSVGSYRGGLGELFF
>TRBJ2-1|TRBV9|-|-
TGTGCCAGCAGCCCCCGTCCTAGCTCCTACAATGAGCAGTTCTTC
CASSPRPSSYNEQFF
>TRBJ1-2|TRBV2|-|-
TGTGCCAGCAGTGCAGATGGCGGCTACACCTTC
CASSADGGYTF
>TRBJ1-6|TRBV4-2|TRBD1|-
TGTGCCAGCAGCCAAGACGGGACAGCGCTCTATAATTCACCCCTCCACTTT
CASSQDGTALYNSPLHF
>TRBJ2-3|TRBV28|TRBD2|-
TGTGCCAGCACCACCACGGGGGGTACGCAGTATTTT
CASTTTGGTQYF
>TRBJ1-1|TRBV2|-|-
TGTGCCAGCGCGCCTAACGTGGCAGGGACTGAAGCTTTCTTT
CASAPNVAGTEAFF
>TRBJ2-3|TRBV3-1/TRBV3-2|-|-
TGTGCCAGCAGCCGCCTCCCGACTAGCACAGATACGCAGTATTTT
CASSRLPTSTDTQYF
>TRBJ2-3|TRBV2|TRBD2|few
TGTGCCAGCCAACTAGCGGAGCAAGGGTATACGCAGTATTTT
CASQLAEQGYTQYF
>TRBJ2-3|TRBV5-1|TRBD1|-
TGCGCCAGCAGCCGAGACAGGGCAGATACGCAGTATTTT
CASSRDRADTQYF
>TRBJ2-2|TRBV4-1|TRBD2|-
TGCGCCAGCAGCGAAGGGGCGGGGGGCCGTTCCGGGGAGCTGTTTTTT
CASSEGAGGRSGELFF
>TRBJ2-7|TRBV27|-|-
TGTGCCAGCAGTCCCAATATGGGTCCCGGCGGCGAGCAGTACTTC
CASSPNMGPGGEQYF
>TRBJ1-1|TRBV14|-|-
TGTGCCAGCAGCTACAGAGAACCGGGACACGAAGCTTTCTTT
CASSYREPGHEAFF
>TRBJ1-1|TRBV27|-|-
TGTGCCAGCAGTTTATATCGTGACACTGAAGCTTTCTTT
CASSLYRDTEAFF
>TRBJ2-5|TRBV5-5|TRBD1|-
TGTGCCAGCAGCTTGGTAGGCGACAGGGGGCAAGAGACCCAGTACTTC
CASSLVGDRGQETQYF
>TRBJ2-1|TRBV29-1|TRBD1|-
TGCAGCGGGGGACAGGGGGCGCGGAATGAGCAGTTCTTC
CSGGQGARNEQFF
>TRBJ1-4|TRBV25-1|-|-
TGTGCCAGCACGGGTCTGGAGGTTGAAAAACTGTTTTTT
CASTGLEVEKLFF
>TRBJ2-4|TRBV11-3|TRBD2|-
TGTGCCAGCAGCTTAGGGGCGGTGGGGGGGAGCCCGATGAAAAACATTCAGTACTTC
CASSLGAVGGSPMKNIQYF
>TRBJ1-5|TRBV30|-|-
TGTGCCTGGAGTCAATACGCCCCCGGGGGGCCCCAGCATTTT
CAWSQYAPGGPQHF
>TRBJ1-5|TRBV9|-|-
TGTGCCAGCAGCGTAGACACCGAACAGCCCCAGCATTTT
CASSVDTEQPQHF
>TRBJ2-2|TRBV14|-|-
TGTGCCAGCAGCCTCTACGGGGAGCTGTTTTTT
CASSLYGELFF
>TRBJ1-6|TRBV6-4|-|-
TGTGCCAGCAGTGACCGCGGCGGAACTTCACCCCTCCACTTT
CASSDRGGTSPLHF
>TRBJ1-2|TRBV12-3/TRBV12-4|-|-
TGTGCCAGCAGTTTGGACGGGGAACGGGGCTACACCTTC
CASSLDGERGYTF
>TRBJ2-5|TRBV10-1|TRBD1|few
TGCGCCAGCAGTGCAGGGACAGGGGGCGCCGCCGGAGGAGAGACCCAGTACTTC
CASSAGTGGAAGGETQYF
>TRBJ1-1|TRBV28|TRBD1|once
TGTGCCAGCAGACAGGGGAGACAGGGGGGTGAAGCTTTCTTT
CASRQGRQGGEAFF
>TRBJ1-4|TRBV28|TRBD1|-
TGTGCCAGCAATGTAGACAGGGTTAGTGAAAAACTGTTTTTT
CASNVDRVSEKLFF
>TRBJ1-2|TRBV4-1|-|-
TGCGCCAGCAGCCAAATAGGGGCTTTGAGCTACACCTTC
CASSQIGALSYTF
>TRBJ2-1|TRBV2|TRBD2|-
TGTGCCAGCAGTCGAACACTAGCGGGGGGGTATTCTGAGCAGTTCTTC
CASSRTLAGGYSEQFF